The next 21 T cell receptor beta chains were all read from a single sample in a study of T-cell reconstitution after alpha-beta-depleted transplantation in children. Using unique molecular identifiers, the investigators prepared the TCRbeta library. TCRdb re-called the PCR reads with MiXCR, one entry per CDR3 protein. Of around 200,000 distinct CDR3 sequences in the sample, roughly 11% are singletons; the top ten hold roughly 27%. Sequencing used PBMCs, obtained before TCRalphabeta/CD19-depleted stem cell transplant. These TCRs come from a child under two years old with acute myeloid leukemia, due to receive a stem cell transplant.

This clonotype was seen many times. The chain recombines TRBV20-1 with TRBJ1-6, with D perhaps TRBD1 (6 bases). With 0 bases removed from V and 4 bases from J, the gap between germline ends came to 16 bases. This CDR3 is 17 amino acids long. In germline, CDR1 is DFQATT, CDR2 SNEGSKA (reference sequence). CDR3 protein: CSAREISGTPYNSPLHF. Written as DNA, the CDR3 is TGCAGTGCTAGAGAGATTTCCGGGACACCATATAATTCACCCCTCCACTTT.

This clonotype was seen at least ten times. The chain combines TRBV20-1 with TRBJ2-3; TRBD2 matches 11 bases. V lost 1 base to trimming and J lost 4 bases; unmatched junction nucleotides: 4. Per germline, CDR1 DFQATT and CDR2 SNEGSKA (reference sequence). The length of the CDR3 is 15 residues. In DNA, the CDR3 is TGCAGTGCTAGAGTTAGCGGGAGGGTGGCAGATACGCAGTATTTT. This gives the protein CSARVSGRVADTQYF.

This clonotype was observed many times. The rearrangement links TRBV5-1 to TRBJ1-1; TRBD1 agrees at 8 bases. J lost 1 base, V lost 3 bases, and 5 bases had no gene match. Germline V lookup: CDR1 SGHRS, CDR2 YFSETQ. The CDR3 extends over 15 amino acids. The CDR3 loop reads CASSSDRGPNTEAFF. CDR3 DNA sequence: TGCGCCAGCAGCTCCGACAGGGGCCCGAACACTGAAGCTTTCTTT.

The chain recombines TRBV24-1 with TRBJ1-1; 9 bases map to TRBD1. CDR1 and CDR2 (germline): KGHDR, SFDVKD. V shed 7 bases and J 5 bases; nucleotides not matched to a gene: 4. The length of the CDR3 is 13 residues. The CDR3 loop reads CATRDRGGTEAFF. CDR3 DNA sequence: TGTGCCACCAGGGACAGGGGAGGAACTGAAGCTTTCTTT.

This clonotype appeared many times. In nucleotides, the CDR3 is TGTGCCAGCAGGAGGGGTCATAATTCACCCCTCCACTTT. It specifies CASRRGHNSPLHF. The chain combines TRBV2 with TRBJ1-6; the D gene is possibly TRBD1 (5 bases). V shed 6 bases and J shed 5 bases, with 8 bases lying between them. The germline gives CDR1 SNHLY, CDR2 FYNNEI. This CDR3 comprises 13 residues.

The chain employs TRBV5-1 and TRBJ2-7; D call uncertain. CDR3 length equals 9 residues. The germline CDR1 and CDR2 sequences are SGHRS and YFSETQ. Trimming left V 3 bases short and J 6 bases short, with 1 base between. The DNA of the CDR3 is TGCGCCAGCAGCTCCGAGCAGTACTTC. Residues: CASSSEQYF.

Ten or more counts support this clonotype. The rearrangement joins TRBV27 to TRBJ2-1; 12 bases match TRBD2. Germline CDR1 and CDR2: MNHEY and SMNVEV (reference sequence). The V gene end was trimmed by 2 bases and the J gene end by 8 bases; junction bases not matched to a gene: 1. The CDR3 spans 14 residues. CDR3 nucleotide sequence: TGTGCCAGCAGTTTACTAGCGGGAGGGCATGAGCAGTTCTTC. Its translation: CASSLLAGGHEQFF.

About this clonotype: An end of the junction does not agree with germline; a read error may underlie this. The chain couples TRBV9 to TRBJ1-1; TRBD1 agrees at 7 bases. Germline CDR1 and CDR2: SGDLS and YYNGEE. The CDR3 is 15 amino acids. CDR3 DNA: TGTGCCAGCAGCGGGATGGCAGGGGGATTCACTGAAGCGTTCTTT. This encodes CASSGMAGGFTEAFF. The whole variable domain, filled in from reference TRBV9 and TRBJ1-1, reads DSGVTQTPKHLITATGQRVTLRCSPRSGDLSVYWYQQSLDQGLQFLIQYYNGEERAKGNILERFSAQQFPDLHSELNLSSLELGDSALYFCASSGMAGGFTEAFFGQGTRLTVV.

A remark on this clonotype: Relative to the germline gene, one junction end is altered; a read error may explain this. The chain couples TRBV7-6 to TRBJ2-3; 10 bases map to TRBD2. The CDR3 has 16 residues. The germline V gene has CDR1 SGHVS and CDR2 FNYEAQ. The CDR3 spells CTSSLAGTSATDTQYF. The CDR3 nucleotides read TGTACCAGCAGCTTAGCCGGGACTAGCGCCACAGATACGCAGTATTTT.

This clonotype was counted ten times or more. CDR3 sequence (DNA): TGTGCCAGCAGACTAACAGGGGGCCTTGGCTACACCTTC. The encoded protein is CASRLTGGLGYTF. The gene calls are TRBV12-3 or TRBV12-4 and TRBJ1-2; 9 nucleotides line up with TRBD1. The CDR3 is 13 amino acids. J was trimmed by 7 bases and V by 6 bases; bases with no gene match: 6.

This clonotype was seen repeatedly, ten times or more. The chain uses TRBV7-2 and TRBJ2-2; D unclear. CDR1 is SGHTA, CDR2 FQGNSA, per germline. This CDR3 is 12 amino acids long. Trimming removed 4 bases at V and 8 bases at J, with 8 bases between. CDR3 bases: TGTGCCAGCAGCTACCCTCCGGGGGAGCTGTTTTTT. It codes for CASSYPPGELFF.

This clonotype was detected only once. Since a much larger clone is just one base distant, this may be a read error. The chain combines TRBV11-2 with TRBJ2-4; D uncertain. Germline CDR1 and CDR2: SGHAT and FQNNGV. This CDR3 contains 14 residues. The CDR3 bases are TGTGCCAGCAGCGCCGCTTTAGCCAAAAACATTCAGTCCTTC. This translates into CASSAALAKNIQSF.

The chain links TRBV28 to TRBJ2-5; TRBD2 is a possible D gene (5 bases). V dropped 6 bases and J dropped 0 bases, with 8 bases sitting between them. This CDR3 contains 13 residues. In germline, CDR1 is MDHEN, CDR2 SYDVKM. DNA of the CDR3: TGTGCCAGCAGGCCGACTAACCAAGAGACCCAGTACTTC. Translated, it gives CASRPTNQETQYF.

This clonotype was observed many times. The chain joins TRBV9 to TRBJ2-7; D could derive from TRBD1 or TRBD2 (5 bases each). The CDR3 runs to 15 residues. V was shortened by 4 bases and J by 0 bases, with 14 bases between the two germline ends. The germline CDR1 and CDR2 sequences are SGDLS and YYNGEE. This chain's CDR3 is CASSRDPLPSYEQYF. DNA of the CDR3: TGTGCCAGCAGCCGGGACCCTCTCCCCTCCTACGAGCAGTACTTC.

There are many counts of this clonotype. The chain employs TRBV7-2 and TRBJ2-1, with D unresolved. Looked up from germline, CDR1 is SGHTA and CDR2 is FQGNSA. The CDR3 covers 15 residues. The ends were cut back, 5 bases at V and 0 bases at J, with 11 bases in the middle. The CDR3 sequence is CASSPAPSSYNEQFF. The CDR3 region has the DNA TGTGCCAGCAGCCCAGCCCCTAGCTCCTACAATGAGCAGTTCTTC.

This chain uses TRBV19 with TRBJ2-7; 14 positions agree with TRBD2. The CDR3 is made up of 18 amino acids. The V gene end was trimmed by 5 bases and the J gene end by 1 base; junction bases not matched to a gene: 10. Germline CDR1 is LNHDA and CDR2 is SQIVND (reference sequence). CDR3 nucleotides: TGTGCCAGTAGTCTCCACTTACGACTAGCGGGAGGGTCCTACGAGCAGTACTTC. This gives the protein CASSLHLRLAGGSYEQYF. Supplemented by reference TRBV19 and TRBJ2-7, the full variable domain reads DGGITQSPKYLFRKEGQNVTLSCEQNLNHDAMYWYRQDPGQGLRLIYYSQIVNDFQKGDIAEGYSVSREKKESFPLTVTSAQKNPTAFYLCASSLHLRLAGGSYEQYFGPGTRLTVT.

CDR3 loop: CASSVQRKETQYF. The CDR3, as DNA: TGTGCCAGTAGTGTTCAGAGAAAAGAGACCCAGTACTTC. The rearrangement joins TRBV19 to TRBJ2-5, with no clear D. The CDR3 spans 13 residues. The germline V and J ends were trimmed by 5 bases and 3 bases, with 10 bases remaining between them. Per the germline V gene, CDR1 is LNHDA and CDR2 is SQIVND (reference sequence).

This clonotype was observed at least ten times. The chain has TRBV20-1 and TRBJ1-1, with D unresolved. With 4 bases removed from V and 0 bases from J, the gap between germline ends came to 12 bases. This CDR3 has 14 amino acids. Germline V lookup: CDR1 DFQATT, CDR2 SNEGSKA (reference sequence). Here the CDR3 DNA reads TGCAGTGCTACCGAGGGCCATGTGAACACTGAAGCTTTCTTT. It is translated as CSATEGHVNTEAFF.

This clonotype was detected only a few times. V gene TRBV4-1 combines with J gene TRBJ2-3, with D perhaps TRBD2 (7 bases). Trimming stripped 1 base from V and 2 bases from J, with 13 bases between. The CDR3 is made up of 16 amino acids. Germline V gene lookup returns CDR1 MGHRA and CDR2 YSYEKL. CDR3 in DNA: TGCGCCAGCAGCCAAGGCAAAGGGGGGGACACAGATACGCAGTATTTT. It specifies CASSQGKGGDTDTQYF.

This clonotype was picked up many times. J is TRBJ2-7 and V is TRBV7-3; possibly TRBD1 for D (8 bases). V lost 2 bases, J lost 7 bases, and 15 bases lay in between. The CDR3 length is 14 residues. CDR1 is SGHTA, CDR2 FQGTGA, per germline. The DNA for the CDR3 is TGTGCCAGCAGCTTAGGCGGACAGGGAGGGGAGCAGTACTTC. This gives the protein CASSLGGQGGEQYF.

This clonotype was seen many times. CDR3: CSARVVAPGLGLVYGYTF. In nucleotides, the CDR3 is TGCAGTGCTAGAGTCGTGGCCCCAGGCCTGGGGCTTGTCTATGGCTACACCTTC. The V gene is TRBV20-1, the J gene TRBJ1-2; D is perhaps TRBD1 (5 bases). There are 18 residues in the CDR3. Germline V gene data show CDR1 as DFQATT and CDR2 as SNEGSKA (reference sequence). V lost 1 base and J 4 bases, leaving 25 bases between the germline ends.